Shown below are 20 T cell receptor beta chains from a single sample sequenced in a study of blood T cell repertoires in COVID-19. The method was immunoSEQ multiplex PCR; TCRdb's version includes in-frame clones alone and lacks a portion of them. The top ten clones hold roughly 6.5% of a sample with more than 65,000 clones, more than 75% of them seen once. Sequenced input: peripheral blood. Receptor source: a woman aged 55-70 years with acute or convalescent COVID-19.

This clone was picked up a small number of times. The chain uses TRBV9 and TRBJ1-4; D gene ambiguous. Trimming pared 4 bases from V and 1 base from J, leaving 11 bases between. The germline gives CDR1 SGDLS, CDR2 YYNGEE. The CDR3 is made up of 15 amino acids. DNA for the CDR3: TGTGCCAGCAGCAAGAGTGCGAGAACTAATGAAAAACTGTTTTTT. Translation: CASSKSARTNEKLFF.

V and J are TRBV7-6 and TRBJ2-3, with 11 bases matching TRBD1. J was trimmed by 4 bases and V by 1 base; bases with no gene match: 1. CDR3 length: 15 residues. Germline lookup yields CDR1 SGHVS and CDR2 FNYEAQ. This chain's CDR3 is CASSLGDRGADTQYF. CDR3 nucleotides: TGTGCCAGCAGCTTAGGGGACAGGGGGGCAGATACGCAGTATTTT. Drawing the rest from reference TRBV7-6 and TRBJ2-3, the complete variable domain is GAGVSQSPRYKVTKRGQDVALRCDPISGHVSLYWYRQALGQGPEFLTYFNYEAQQDKSGLPNDRFSAERPEGSISTLTIQRTEQRDSAMYRCASSLGDRGADTQYFGPGTRLTVL.

This chain connects TRBV11-3 to TRBJ2-1, with 7 bases lining up with TRBD2. The CDR3 has 16 amino acids. Germline-derived CDR1 and CDR2 are SGHNT and YENEEA. V gave up 0 bases and J gave up 7 bases; unmatched junction bases: 9. Here the CDR3 DNA reads TGTGCCAGCAGCTTAGATTACAAAGCGGGGCTGAATGAGCAGTTCTTC. This sequence encodes CASSLDYKAGLNEQFF.

This clone was seen a single time. The rearrangement uses TRBV13 and TRBJ1-6, with TRBD1 matching 7 bases. The CDR3 is 16 residues long. Germline V lookup: CDR1 PRHDT, CDR2 FYEKMQ (reference sequence). Trimming cost V 7 bases and J 1 base; bases outside gene matches: 7. CDR3 region: CASNEQGKSYNSPLHF. In DNA form, the CDR3 reads TGTGCCAGCAACGAACAGGGGAAGTCCTATAATTCACCCCTCCACTTT.

This clone showed up just a few times. As DNA, the CDR3 is TGTGCCAGCGGAAGATTCATGGGGGCCGACACCGGGGAGCTGTTTTTT. This encodes CASGRFMGADTGELFF. The chain recombines TRBV5-4 with TRBJ2-2; possible D gene TRBD1, 6 bases. The germline V and J ends were trimmed by 7 bases and 3 bases, with 19 bases remaining between them. The CDR3 sequence is 16 residues long. Germline lookup yields CDR1 SGHNT and CDR2 YYREEE (reference sequence). The full variable domain, rest sourced from reference TRBV5-4 and TRBJ2-2, is ETGVTQSPTHLIKTRGQQVTLRCSSQSGHNTVSWYQQALGQGPQFIFQYYREEENGRGNFPPRFSGLQFPNYSSELNVNALELDDSALYLCASGRFMGADTGELFFGEGSRLTVL.

This clone has just one count. The J gene is TRBJ1-4, the V gene TRBV5-1; 7 positions match TRBD1. Trimming at V came to 3 bases and at J to 5 bases, leaving 4 bases not matched to a gene. The germline CDR1 and CDR2 sequences are SGHRS and YFSETQ. This CDR3 spans 14 amino acids. The CDR3 DNA reads TGCGCCAGCAGCTCGGGACAGCTAAATGAAAAACTGTTTTTT. This encodes CASSSGQLNEKLFF.

The rearrangement joins TRBV11-2 to TRBJ2-7, with 10 bases that match TRBD2. Trimming at V came to 3 bases and at J to 2 bases, leaving 4 bases not matched to a gene. The germline gives CDR1 SGHAT, CDR2 FQNNGV. CDR3 size: 15 residues. The CDR3 sequence is CASSFLAGGPYEQYF. The CDR3 nucleotides read TGTGCCAGCAGCTTCTTAGCGGGGGGACCCTACGAGCAGTACTTC.

The rearrangement uses TRBV3-1 (or the pseudogene TRBV3-2) and TRBJ2-1; tentatively, D is TRBD1 (6 bases). V gave up 5 bases and J gave up 9 bases, with 14 bases separating them. CDR3 length: 13 amino acids. Germline V CDR1 and CDR2: LGHDT, YNNKEL (reference sequence). This chain's CDR3 is CASSKNRVGEQFF. The CDR3 DNA sequence: TGTGCCAGCAGCAAGAACAGGGTCGGTGAGCAGTTCTTC.

This clone has more than one count but fewer than ten. This chain uses TRBV9 with TRBJ2-3; D is uncertain. V lost 0 bases to trimming and J lost 4 bases, with 3 bases between them. The CDR3 has 12 amino acids. Germline lookup yields CDR1 SGDLS and CDR2 YYNGEE. The CDR3 DNA sequence: TGTGCCAGCAGCGTAGCATCAGATACGCAGTATTTT. Amino acid sequence: CASSVASDTQYF.

The V gene is TRBV29-1, the J gene TRBJ2-2; D remains unclear. The germline V gene has CDR1 SQVTM and CDR2 ANQGSEA. The CDR3 runs to 12 residues. Between the trimmed V and J ends, which lost 8 bases and 0 bases, there was a span of 7 bases. Here the CDR3 reads CSPGANTGELFF. CDR3 bases: TGCAGCCCCGGAGCGAACACCGGGGAGCTGTTTTTT.

This clone has only one observation. This chain connects TRBV6-2 or TRBV6-3 to TRBJ1-2; D is perhaps TRBD1 (5 bases). Trimming shortened V by 0 bases and J by 4 bases, and 12 bases separated the two germline ends. This CDR3 is 15 amino acids long. Germline CDR1 and CDR2: MNHEY and SVGEGT. Here the CDR3 DNA reads TGTGCCAGCAGTTACTCTCGGCAGGACATCTATGGCTACACCTTC. It codes for CASSYSRQDIYGYTF.

This rearrangement joins TRBV3-1 (or the pseudogene TRBV3-2) to TRBJ1-1, with D hard to call. V dropped 1 base and J dropped 10 bases, with 19 bases sitting between them. The CDR3 totals 15 residues. CDR1 and CDR2 (germline): LGHDT, YNNKEL (reference sequence). CDR3 bases: TGTGCCAGCAGCCAAGGGTCCCGTTACATCGTAGCAGCTTTCTTT. This translates into CASSQGSRYIVAAFF.

This clone was observed a few times. The gene calls are TRBV9 and TRBJ2-2, with TRBD2 matching over 10 bases. The ends lost 4 bases at V and 6 bases at J; junction bases unmatched: 12. Germline V CDR1 and CDR2: SGDLS, YYNGEE. This CDR3 is 17 amino acids long. This chain's CDR3 is CASSLRPGGLASGELFF. The CDR3 DNA reads as TGTGCCAGCAGCTTACGACCAGGGGGACTAGCGTCCGGGGAGCTGTTTTTT.

The chain combines TRBV28 with TRBJ2-3; D might be TRBD2 (5 bases). Germline assignment: CDR1 MDHEN and CDR2 SYDVKM. Trimming pared 4 bases from V and 2 bases from J, leaving 16 bases between. This CDR3 spans 16 amino acids. The CDR3 loop reads CASSSSGLGHTDTQYF. For the CDR3, the DNA is TGTGCCAGCAGTTCGTCTGGACTCGGTCACACAGATACGCAGTATTTT.

The chain links TRBV3-1 (or the pseudogene TRBV3-2) to TRBJ1-2; D is possibly TRBD1 (6 bases). V dropped 4 bases and J dropped 7 bases, with 28 bases sitting between them. CDR1 and CDR2 (germline): LGHDT, YNNKEL (reference sequence). This CDR3 has 18 amino acids. CDR3 sequence: CASSPMGGAGGGISGYTF. The CDR3 DNA is TGTGCCAGCAGCCCAATGGGGGGGGCAGGTGGAGGGATATCTGGCTACACCTTC.

This clone was seen a single time. The chain couples TRBV4-1 to TRBJ2-7, with TRBD2 identical over 11 bases. The CDR3 has 16 amino acids. Germline trimming cut 2 bases from V and 2 bases from J; bases unmatched to any gene: 5. CDR1 MGHRA and CDR2 YSYEKL come from the germline V gene. CDR3 sequence: CASSQPLAGDTYEQYF. CDR3 nucleotides: TGCGCCAGCAGCCAACCACTAGCGGGGGACACCTACGAGCAGTACTTC.

The chain couples TRBV5-4 to TRBJ2-1; TRBD1 aligns across 7 bases. The CDR3 is made up of 17 amino acids. With 4 bases clipped from V and 2 bases from J, the junction kept 12 bases outside the gene matches. The V gene's germline CDR1 is SGHNT and CDR2 YYREEE (reference sequence). DNA of the CDR3: TGTGCCAGCAGCGAGAGGACAGGTCCTACGACCTACAATGAGCAGTTCTTC. It codes for CASSERTGPTTYNEQFF.

This clone was counted a single time. The chain uses TRBV3-1 (or the pseudogene TRBV3-2) and TRBJ1-5; the D gene is possibly TRBD1 (6 bases). The CDR3 has 13 residues. In germline, CDR1 is LGHDT, CDR2 YNNKEL (reference sequence). The V gene lost 8 bases and the J gene lost 7 bases, with 15 bases spanning the gap. For the CDR3, the DNA is TGTGCCAGCTCCCCGGGGGGCGAGCAGCCCCAGCATTTT. Amino acid sequence: CASSPGGEQPQHF.

The V and J genes are TRBV21-1 and TRBJ2-3; the DNA was not used to check the table's D call, TRBD2. TRBV21-1 is an annotated pseudogene. The CDR3 is 15 residues long. The CDR3 bases are TGTGCCAGCAGCAAAGAGGAGGGAGGAACAGATACGCAGTATTTT. This translates into CASSKEEGGTDTQYF.

The chain employs TRBV11-1 and TRBJ1-3, with a tentative D call TRBD1 (6 bases). Trimming took 5 bases from V and 0 from J, leaving 11 bases between them. This CDR3 region has 15 residues. Germline CDR1 is SGHAT and CDR2 is FQDESV (reference sequence). The CDR3 reads CASSGDTRSGNTIYF. CDR3 coding DNA: TGTGCCAGCAGCGGGGACACCCGCTCTGGAAACACCATATATTTT.